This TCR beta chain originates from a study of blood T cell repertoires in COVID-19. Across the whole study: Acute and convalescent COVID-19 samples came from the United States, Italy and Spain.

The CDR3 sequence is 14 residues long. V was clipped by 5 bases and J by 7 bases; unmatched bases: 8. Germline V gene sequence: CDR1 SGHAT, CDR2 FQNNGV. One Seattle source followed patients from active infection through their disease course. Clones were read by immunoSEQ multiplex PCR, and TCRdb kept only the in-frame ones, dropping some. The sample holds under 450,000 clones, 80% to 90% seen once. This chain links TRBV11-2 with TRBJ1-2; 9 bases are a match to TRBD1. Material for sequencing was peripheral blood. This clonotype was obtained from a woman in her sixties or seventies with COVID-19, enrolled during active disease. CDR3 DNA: TGTGCCAGCAGCCCCCCGGGACAGGGCGGTGGCTACACCTTC. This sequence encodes CASSPPGQGGGYTF.